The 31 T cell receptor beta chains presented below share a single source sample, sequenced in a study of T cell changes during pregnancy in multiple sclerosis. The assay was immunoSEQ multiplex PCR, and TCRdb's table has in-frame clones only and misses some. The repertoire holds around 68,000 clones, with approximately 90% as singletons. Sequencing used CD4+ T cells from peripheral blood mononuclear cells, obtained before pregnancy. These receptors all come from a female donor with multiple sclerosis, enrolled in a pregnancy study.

For the CDR3, the DNA is TGTGCCAGCAGTTACTTGGGCTACTATGGCTACACCTTC. Translation: CASSYLGYYGYTF. The V and J genes are TRBV6-5 and TRBJ1-2; D remains unclear. V lost 1 base and J lost 3, with 6 bases in between. CDR3 length: 13 residues. Germline assignment: CDR1 MNHEY and CDR2 SVGAGI.

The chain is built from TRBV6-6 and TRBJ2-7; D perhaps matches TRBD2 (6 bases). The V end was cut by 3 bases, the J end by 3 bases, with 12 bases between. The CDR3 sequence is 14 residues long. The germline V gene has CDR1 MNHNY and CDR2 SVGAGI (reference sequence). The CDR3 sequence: CASSYRGSGYEQYF. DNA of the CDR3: TGTGCCAGCAGTTATCGGGGGTCTGGCTACGAGCAGTACTTC.

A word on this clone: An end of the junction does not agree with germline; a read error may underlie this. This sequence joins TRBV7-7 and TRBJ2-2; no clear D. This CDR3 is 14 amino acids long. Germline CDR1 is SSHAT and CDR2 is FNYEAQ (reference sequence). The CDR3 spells CASSSNSFTGELFF. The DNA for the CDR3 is TGTGCTAGCAGCTCTAACAGCTTCACCGGGGAGCTGTTTTTT.

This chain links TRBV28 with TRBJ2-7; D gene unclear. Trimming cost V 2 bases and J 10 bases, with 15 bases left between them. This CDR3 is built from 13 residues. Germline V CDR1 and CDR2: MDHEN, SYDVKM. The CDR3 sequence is CASSLRHPGDQYF. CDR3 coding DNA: TGTGCCAGCAGTTTACGTCACCCAGGCGATCAGTACTTC.

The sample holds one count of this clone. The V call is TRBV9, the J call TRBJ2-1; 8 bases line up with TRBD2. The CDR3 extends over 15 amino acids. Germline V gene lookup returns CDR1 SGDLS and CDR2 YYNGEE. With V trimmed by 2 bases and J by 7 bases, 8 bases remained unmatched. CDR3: CASSVAGGAWNEQFF. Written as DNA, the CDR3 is TGTGCCAGCAGCGTTGCCGGGGGGGCTTGGAATGAGCAGTTCTTC.

The DNA for the CDR3 is TGTGCCAGCGCACCTAGCGGAACGTACCAAGAGACCCAGTACTTC. The encoded protein is CASAPSGTYQETQYF. The chain is built from TRBV7-3 and TRBJ2-5, with 7 bases fitting TRBD2. Germline loops: CDR1 SGHTA, CDR2 FQGTGA. J was trimmed by 0 bases and V by 8 bases; bases with no gene match: 9. The length of the CDR3 is 15 residues.

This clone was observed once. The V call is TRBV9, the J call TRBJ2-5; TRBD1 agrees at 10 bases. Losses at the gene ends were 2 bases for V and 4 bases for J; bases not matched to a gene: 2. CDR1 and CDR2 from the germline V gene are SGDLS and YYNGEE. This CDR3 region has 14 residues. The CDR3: CASSVGQGGETQYF. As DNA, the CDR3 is TGTGCCAGCAGCGTCGGACAGGGGGGAGAGACCCAGTACTTC.

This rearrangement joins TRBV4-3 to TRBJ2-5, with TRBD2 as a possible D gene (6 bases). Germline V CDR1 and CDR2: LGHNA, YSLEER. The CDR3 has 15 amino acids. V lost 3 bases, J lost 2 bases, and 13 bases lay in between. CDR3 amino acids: CASSHTWTKQETQYF. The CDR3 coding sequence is TGCGCCAGCAGCCATACCTGGACTAAACAAGAGACCCAGTACTTC.

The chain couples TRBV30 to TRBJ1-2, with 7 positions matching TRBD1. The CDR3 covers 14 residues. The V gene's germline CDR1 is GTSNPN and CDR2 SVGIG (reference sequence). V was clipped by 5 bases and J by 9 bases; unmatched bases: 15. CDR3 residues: CAWGDKGQSRSYTF. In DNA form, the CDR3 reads TGTGCCTGGGGGGATAAGGGACAGTCGAGGAGCTACACCTTC.

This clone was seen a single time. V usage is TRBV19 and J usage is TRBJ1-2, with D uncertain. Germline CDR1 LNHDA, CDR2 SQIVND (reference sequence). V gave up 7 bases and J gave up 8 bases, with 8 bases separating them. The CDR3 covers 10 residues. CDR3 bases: TGTGCCAGTAAGGGAGGGGGCTACACCTTC. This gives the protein CASKGGGYTF.

The DNA of the CDR3 is TGTGCCAGCACCCAGGGACAGGGATATTACGAGCAGTACTTC. Translating gives CASTQGQGYYEQYF. The rearrangement uses TRBV6-5 and TRBJ2-7; 9 bases align to TRBD1. In germline, CDR1 is MNHEY, CDR2 SVGAGI. There are 14 residues in the CDR3. V lost 7 bases and J lost 4; bases outside the gene matches: 8.

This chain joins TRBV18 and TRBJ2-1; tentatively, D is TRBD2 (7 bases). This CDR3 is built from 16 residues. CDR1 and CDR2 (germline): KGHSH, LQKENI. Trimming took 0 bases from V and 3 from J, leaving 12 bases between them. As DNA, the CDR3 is TGTGCCAGCTCACCACCGGGCGGGGGCCTCTACAATGAGCAGTTCTTC. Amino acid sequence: CASSPPGGGLYNEQFF.

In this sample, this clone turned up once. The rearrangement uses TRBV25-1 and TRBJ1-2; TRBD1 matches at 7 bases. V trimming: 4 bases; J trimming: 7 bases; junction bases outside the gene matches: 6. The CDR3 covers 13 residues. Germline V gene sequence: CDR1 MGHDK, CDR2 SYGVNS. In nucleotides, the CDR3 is TGTGCCAGCAGTGGGCCCGGGACAGCTGGCTACACCTTC. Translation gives CASSGPGTAGYTF.

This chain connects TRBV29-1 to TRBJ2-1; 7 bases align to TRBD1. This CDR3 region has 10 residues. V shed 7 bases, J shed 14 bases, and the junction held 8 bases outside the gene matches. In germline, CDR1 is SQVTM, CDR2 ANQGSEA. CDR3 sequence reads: CSGSTGTEFF. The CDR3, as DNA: TGCAGCGGCTCAACCGGGACAGAGTTCTTC.

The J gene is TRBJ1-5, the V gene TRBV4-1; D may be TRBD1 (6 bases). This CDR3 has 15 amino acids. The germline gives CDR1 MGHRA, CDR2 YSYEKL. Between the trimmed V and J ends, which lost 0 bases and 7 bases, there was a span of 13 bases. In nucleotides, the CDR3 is TGCGCCAGCAGCCAAGATGGGCCAGGGGCGCAGCCCCAGCATTTT. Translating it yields CASSQDGPGAQPQHF.

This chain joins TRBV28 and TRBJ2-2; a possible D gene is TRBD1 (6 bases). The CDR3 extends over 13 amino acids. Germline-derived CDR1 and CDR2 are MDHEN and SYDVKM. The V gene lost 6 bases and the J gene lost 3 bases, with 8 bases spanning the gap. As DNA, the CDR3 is TGTGCCAGCAGCTGGACAGACACCGGGGAGCTGTTTTTT. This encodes CASSWTDTGELFF.

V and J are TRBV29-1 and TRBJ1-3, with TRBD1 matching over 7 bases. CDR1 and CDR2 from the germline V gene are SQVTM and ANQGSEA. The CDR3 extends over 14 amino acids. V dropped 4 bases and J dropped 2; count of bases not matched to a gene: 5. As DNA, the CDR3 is TGCAGCGTTGTTTCCGGGACAGCTGGAAACACCATATATTTT. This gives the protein CSVVSGTAGNTIYF.

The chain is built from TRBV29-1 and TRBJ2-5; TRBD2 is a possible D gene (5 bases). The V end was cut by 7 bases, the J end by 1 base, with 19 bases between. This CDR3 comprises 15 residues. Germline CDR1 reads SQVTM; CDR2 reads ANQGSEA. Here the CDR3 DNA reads TGCAGCGCTATGGTGACTACCCGGCGCCAAGAGACCCAGTACTTC. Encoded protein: CSAMVTTRRQETQYF.

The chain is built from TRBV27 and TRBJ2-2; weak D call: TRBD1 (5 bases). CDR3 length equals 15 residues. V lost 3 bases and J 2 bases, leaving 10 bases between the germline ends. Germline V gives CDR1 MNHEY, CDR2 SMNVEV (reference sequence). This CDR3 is CASSLGQGNTGELFF. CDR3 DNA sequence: TGTGCCAGCAGTTTGGGGCAGGGAAACACCGGGGAGCTGTTTTTT.

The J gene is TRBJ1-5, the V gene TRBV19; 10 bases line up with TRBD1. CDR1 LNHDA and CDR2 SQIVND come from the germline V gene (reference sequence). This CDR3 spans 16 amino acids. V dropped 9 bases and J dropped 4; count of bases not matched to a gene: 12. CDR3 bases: TGTGCCAGCAAACCCGGGACAGGGGCCATTAATCAGCCCCAGCATTTT. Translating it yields CASKPGTGAINQPQHF.

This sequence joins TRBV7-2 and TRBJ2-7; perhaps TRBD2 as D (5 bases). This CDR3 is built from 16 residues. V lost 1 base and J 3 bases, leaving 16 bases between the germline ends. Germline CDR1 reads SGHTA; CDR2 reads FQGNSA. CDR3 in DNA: TGTGCCAGCAGCTTAGATAGCGCATCCTCTTACTACGAGCAGTACTTC. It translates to CASSLDSASSYYEQYF.

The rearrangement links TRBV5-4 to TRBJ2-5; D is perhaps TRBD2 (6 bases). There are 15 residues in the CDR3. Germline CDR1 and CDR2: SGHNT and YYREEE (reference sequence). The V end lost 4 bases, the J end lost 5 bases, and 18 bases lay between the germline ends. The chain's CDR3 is CASSPGGRRLETQYF. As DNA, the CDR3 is TGTGCCAGCAGCCCCGGAGGGCGGCGTTTGGAGACCCAGTACTTC.

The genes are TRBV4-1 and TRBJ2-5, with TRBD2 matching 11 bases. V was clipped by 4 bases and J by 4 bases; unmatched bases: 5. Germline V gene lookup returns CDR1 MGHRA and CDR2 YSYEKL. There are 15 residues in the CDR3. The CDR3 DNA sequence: TGCGCCAGCAGCCCGACTAGCGGGATAAGAGAGACCCAGTACTTC. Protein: CASSPTSGIRETQYF.

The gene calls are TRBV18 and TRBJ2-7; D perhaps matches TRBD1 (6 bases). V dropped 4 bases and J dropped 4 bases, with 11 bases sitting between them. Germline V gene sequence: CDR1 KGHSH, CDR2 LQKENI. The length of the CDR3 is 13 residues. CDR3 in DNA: TGTGCCAGCTCACGGGACACCGAATACGAGCAGTACTTC. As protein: CASSRDTEYEQYF. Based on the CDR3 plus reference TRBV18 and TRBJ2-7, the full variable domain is NAGVMQNPRHLVRRRGQEARLRCSPMKGHSHVYWYRQLPEEGLKFMVYLQKENIIDESGMPKERFSAEFPKEGPSILRIQQVVRGDSAAYFCASSRDTEYEQYFGPGTRLTVT.

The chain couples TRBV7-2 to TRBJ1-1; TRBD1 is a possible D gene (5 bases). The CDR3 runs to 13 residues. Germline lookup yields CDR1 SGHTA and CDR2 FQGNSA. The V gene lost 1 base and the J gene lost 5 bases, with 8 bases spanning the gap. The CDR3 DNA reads TGTGCCAGCAGCTTAGAGGGGAATACTGAAGCTTTCTTT. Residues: CASSLEGNTEAFF.

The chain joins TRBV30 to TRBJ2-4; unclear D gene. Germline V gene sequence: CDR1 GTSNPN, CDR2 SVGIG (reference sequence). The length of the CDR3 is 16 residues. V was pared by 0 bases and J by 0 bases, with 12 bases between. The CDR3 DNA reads TGTGCCTGGAGTGTACAAACAGCCCTAGCCAAAAACATTCAGTACTTC. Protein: CAWSVQTALAKNIQYF. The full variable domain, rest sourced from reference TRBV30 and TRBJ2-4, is SQTIHQWPATLVQPVGSPLSLECTVEGTSNPNLYWYRQAAGRGLQLLFYSVGIGQISSEVPQNLSASRPQDRQFILSSKKLLLSDSGFYLCAWSVQTALAKNIQYFGAGTRLSVL.

CDR3 in DNA: TGTGCCAGCACCCCAAGGGGACAGGCAAATGAAAAACTGTTTTTT. Translation gives CASTPRGQANEKLFF. The chain has TRBV5-8 and TRBJ1-4; the match to TRBD1 covers 8 bases. The CDR3 length is 15 residues. Germline V CDR1 and CDR2: SGHTS, YDEGEE. V was clipped by 6 bases and J by 5 bases; unmatched bases: 9.

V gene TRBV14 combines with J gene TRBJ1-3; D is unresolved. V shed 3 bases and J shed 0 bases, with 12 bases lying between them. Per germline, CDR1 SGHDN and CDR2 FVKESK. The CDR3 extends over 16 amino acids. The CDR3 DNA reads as TGTGCCAGCAGCCAGAGAATTAAGTACTCTGGAAACACCATATATTTT. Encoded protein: CASSQRIKYSGNTIYF.

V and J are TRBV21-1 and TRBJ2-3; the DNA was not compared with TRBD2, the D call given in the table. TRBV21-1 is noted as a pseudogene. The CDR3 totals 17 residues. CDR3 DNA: TGTGCCAGCAGCCAATTTTATGGGACTGCATTCACAGATACGCAGTATTTT. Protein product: CASSQFYGTAFTDTQYF.

CDR3: CASSLGLLAHGTDTQYF. The CDR3 DNA reads TGCGCCAGCAGCTTGGGATTGTTAGCGCATGGCACAGATACGCAGTATTTT. This chain uses TRBV5-1 with TRBJ2-3, with a tentative D call TRBD2 (5 bases). The V end lost 0 bases, the J end lost 1 base, and 15 bases lay between the germline ends. CDR3 size: 17 residues. Germline assignment: CDR1 SGHRS and CDR2 YFSETQ.

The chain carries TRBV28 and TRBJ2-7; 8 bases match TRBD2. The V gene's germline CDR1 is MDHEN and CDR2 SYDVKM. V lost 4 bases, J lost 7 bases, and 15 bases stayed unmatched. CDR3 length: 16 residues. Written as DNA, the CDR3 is TGTGCCAGCAGTTCCCCATTGCGGGAGGCGCGTGGAGAGCAGTACTTC. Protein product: CASSSPLREARGEQYF.